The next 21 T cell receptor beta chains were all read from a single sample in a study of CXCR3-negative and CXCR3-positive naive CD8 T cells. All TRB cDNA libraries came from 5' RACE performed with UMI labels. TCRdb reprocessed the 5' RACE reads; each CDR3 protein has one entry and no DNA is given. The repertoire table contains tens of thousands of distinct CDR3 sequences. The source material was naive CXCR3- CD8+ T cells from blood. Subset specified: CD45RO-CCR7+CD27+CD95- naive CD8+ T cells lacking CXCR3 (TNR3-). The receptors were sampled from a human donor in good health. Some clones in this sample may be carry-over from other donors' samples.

CDR3 amino acids: CASSPRPWDREVYEQYF. The V gene is TRBV3-1, the J gene TRBJ2-7; TCRdb picks TRBD1, but there is no DNA to check that call. Germline CDR1 reads LGHDT; CDR2 reads YNNKEL (reference sequence). The CDR3 is 17 amino acids.

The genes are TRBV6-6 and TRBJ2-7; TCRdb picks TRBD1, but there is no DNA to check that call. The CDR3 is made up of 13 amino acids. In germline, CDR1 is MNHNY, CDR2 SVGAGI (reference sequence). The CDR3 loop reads CASRYTGGYEQYF.

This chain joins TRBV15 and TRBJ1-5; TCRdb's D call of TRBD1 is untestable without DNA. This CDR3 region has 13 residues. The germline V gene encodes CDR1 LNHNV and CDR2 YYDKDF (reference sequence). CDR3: CATKGVSSVVQHF.

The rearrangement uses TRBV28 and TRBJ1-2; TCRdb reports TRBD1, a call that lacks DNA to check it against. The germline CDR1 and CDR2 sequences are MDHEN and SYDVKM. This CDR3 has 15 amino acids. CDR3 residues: CASSSGPGRNYGYTF.

The CDR3 sequence is CASSLARGGYNEQFF. The rearrangement uses TRBV14 and TRBJ2-1; TCRdb reports TRBD1, a call that lacks DNA to check it against. The CDR3 has 15 residues. Germline V CDR1 and CDR2: SGHDN, FVKESK.

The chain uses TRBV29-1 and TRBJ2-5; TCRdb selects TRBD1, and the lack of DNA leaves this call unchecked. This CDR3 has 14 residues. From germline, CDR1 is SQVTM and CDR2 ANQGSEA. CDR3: CSADPGQGQETQYF.

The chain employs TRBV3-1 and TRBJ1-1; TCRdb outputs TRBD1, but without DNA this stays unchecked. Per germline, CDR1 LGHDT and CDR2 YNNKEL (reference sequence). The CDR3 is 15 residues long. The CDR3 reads CASSQDRRGSTEAFF.

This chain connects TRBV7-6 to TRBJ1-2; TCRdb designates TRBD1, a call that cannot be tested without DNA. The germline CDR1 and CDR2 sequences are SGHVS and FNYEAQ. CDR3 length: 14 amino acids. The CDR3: CASSHGTGSDGYTF.

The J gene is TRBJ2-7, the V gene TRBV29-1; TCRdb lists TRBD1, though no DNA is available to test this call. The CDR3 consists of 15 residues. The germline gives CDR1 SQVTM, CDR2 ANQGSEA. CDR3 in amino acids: CSVEQPGTGAYEQYF.

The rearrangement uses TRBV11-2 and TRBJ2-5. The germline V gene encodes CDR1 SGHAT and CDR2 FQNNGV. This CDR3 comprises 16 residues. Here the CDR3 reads CASSPSTDSTQETQYF.

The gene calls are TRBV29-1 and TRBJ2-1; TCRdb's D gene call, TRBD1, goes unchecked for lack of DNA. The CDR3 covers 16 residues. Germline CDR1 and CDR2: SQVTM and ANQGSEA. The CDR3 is CSVGGLRDRGDNEQFF.

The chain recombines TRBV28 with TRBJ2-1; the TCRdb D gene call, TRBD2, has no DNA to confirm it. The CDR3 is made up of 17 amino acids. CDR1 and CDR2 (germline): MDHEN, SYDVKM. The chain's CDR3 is CASSYGKGAGGYNEQFF.

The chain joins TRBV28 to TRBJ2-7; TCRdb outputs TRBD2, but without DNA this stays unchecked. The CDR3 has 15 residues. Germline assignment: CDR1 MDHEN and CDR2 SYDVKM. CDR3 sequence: CASSLTSGGAYEQYF.

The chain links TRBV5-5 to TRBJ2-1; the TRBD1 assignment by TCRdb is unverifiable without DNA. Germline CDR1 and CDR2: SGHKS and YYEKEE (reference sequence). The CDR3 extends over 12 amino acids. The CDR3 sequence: CASSLGAREQFF.

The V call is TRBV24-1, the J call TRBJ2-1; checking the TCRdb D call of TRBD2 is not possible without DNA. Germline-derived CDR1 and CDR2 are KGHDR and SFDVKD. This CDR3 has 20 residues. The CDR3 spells CATSDSTGLAGGLRYNEQFF.

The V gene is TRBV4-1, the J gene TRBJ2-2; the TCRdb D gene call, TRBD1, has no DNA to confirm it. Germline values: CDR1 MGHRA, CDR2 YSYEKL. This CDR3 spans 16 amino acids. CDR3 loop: CASSQERGGGTGELFF.

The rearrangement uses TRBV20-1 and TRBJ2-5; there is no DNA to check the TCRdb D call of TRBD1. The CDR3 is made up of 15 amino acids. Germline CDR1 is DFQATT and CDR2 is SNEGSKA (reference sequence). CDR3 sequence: CSATTGDRGGETQYF.

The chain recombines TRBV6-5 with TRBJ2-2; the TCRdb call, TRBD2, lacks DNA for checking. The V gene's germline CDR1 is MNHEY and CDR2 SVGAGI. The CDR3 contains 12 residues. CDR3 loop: CASGGETGELFF.

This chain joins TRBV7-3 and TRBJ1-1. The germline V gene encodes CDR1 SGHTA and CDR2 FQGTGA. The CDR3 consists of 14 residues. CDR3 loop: CASSLSGWNTEAFF.

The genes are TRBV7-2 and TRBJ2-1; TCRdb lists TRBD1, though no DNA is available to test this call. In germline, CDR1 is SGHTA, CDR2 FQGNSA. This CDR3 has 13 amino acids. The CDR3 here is CASSLARGLEQFF.

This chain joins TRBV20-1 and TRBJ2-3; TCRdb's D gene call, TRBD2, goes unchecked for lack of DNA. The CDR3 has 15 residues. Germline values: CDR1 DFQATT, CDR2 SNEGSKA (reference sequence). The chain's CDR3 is CSASGIMASTDTQYF.